The entry that follows covers one T cell receptor (beta chain) sequence. Its cognate antigen is unknown. The data derive from a study of identical twins. Study results and limitations: Within twin pairs, the out-of-frame alpha sequences they shared showed excess low generation probability.

TCRdb passed the 5' RACE reads through MiXCR, listing each CDR3 protein once. The top ten hold about 0.27% of the sample, which has 1,800,000 or so distinct CDR3 sequences, under 35% seen once. This CDR3 is built from 16 residues. Germline-derived CDR1 and CDR2 are DFQATT and SNEGSKA (reference sequence). Trimming took 7 bases from V and 1 from J; bases not matched to a gene: 14. The receptor comes from a newborn girl in good health. Sample: cord blood. The chain combines TRBV20-1 with TRBJ2-3; 7 bases line up with TRBD2. The CDR3 protein is CSVEKLAGWGTDTQYF. CDR3 nucleotide sequence: TGCAGTGTCGAGAAATTAGCGGGTTGGGGCACAGATACGCAGTATTTT.